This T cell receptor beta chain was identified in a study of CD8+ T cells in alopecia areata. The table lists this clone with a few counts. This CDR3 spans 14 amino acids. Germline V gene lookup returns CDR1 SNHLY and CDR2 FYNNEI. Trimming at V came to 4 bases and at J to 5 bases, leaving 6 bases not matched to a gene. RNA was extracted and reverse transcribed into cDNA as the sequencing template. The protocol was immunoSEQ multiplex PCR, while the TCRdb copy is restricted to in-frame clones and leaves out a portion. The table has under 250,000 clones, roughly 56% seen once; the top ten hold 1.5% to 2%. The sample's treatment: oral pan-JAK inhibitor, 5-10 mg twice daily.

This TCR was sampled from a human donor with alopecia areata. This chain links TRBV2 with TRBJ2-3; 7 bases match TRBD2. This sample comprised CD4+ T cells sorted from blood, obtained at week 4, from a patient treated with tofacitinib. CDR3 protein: CASSAPGGVDTQYF. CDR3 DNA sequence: TGTGCCAGCAGTGCCCCGGGGGGTGTAGATACGCAGTATTTT.